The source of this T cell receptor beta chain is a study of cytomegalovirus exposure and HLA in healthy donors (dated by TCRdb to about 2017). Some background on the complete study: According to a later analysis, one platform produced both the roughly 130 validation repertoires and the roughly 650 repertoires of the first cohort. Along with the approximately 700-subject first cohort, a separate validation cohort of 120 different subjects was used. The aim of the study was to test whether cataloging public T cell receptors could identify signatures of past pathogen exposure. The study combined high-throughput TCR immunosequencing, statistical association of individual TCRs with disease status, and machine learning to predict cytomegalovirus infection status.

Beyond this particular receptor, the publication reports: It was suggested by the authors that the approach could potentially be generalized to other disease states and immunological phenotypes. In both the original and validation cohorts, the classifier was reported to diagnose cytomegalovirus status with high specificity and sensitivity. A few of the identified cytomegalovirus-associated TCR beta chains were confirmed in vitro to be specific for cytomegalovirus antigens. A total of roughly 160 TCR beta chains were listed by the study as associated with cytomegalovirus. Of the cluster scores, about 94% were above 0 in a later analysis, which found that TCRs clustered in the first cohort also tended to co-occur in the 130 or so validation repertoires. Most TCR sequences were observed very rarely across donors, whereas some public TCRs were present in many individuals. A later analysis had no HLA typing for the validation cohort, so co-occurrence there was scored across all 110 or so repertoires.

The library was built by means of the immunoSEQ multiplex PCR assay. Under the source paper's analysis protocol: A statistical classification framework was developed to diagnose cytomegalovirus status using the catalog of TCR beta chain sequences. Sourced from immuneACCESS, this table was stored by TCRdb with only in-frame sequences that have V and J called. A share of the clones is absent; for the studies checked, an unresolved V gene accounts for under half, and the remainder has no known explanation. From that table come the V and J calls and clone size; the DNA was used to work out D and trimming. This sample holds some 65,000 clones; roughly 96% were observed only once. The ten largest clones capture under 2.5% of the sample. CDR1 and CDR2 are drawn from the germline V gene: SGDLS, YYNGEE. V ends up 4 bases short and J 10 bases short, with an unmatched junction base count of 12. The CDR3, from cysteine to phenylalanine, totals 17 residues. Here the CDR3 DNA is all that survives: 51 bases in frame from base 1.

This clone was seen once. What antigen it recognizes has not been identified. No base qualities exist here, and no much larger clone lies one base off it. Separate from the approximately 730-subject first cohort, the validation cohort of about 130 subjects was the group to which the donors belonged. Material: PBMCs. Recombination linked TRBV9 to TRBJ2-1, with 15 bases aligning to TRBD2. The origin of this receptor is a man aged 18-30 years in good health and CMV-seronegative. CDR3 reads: CASSPRGGLAGGREQFF. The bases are TGTGCCAGCAGCCCAAGAGGCGGACTAGCGGGGGGGCGGGAGCAGTTCTTC.